This T cell receptor (beta chain) was retrieved from a study of blood T cell repertoires in COVID-19. Study background: The United States, Italy and Spain were the sources of the acute and convalescent COVID-19 samples. Nucleic acid was either cDNA or gDNA, and it came from T cells, B-cell-depleted T cells, or PBMCs.

CDR1 is SGHNT, CDR2 YENEEA, per germline. CDR3 length: 15 amino acids. V was shortened by 4 bases and J by 10 bases, with 17 bases between the two germline ends. Methods used by the authors: Researchers report that nucleated cell counts were estimated from reference gene primer amplification. Repertoires were generated with immunoSEQ multiplex PCR, while TCRdb's copy carries only in-frame clones and drops some. V and J calls and clone size are those listed in that table; D and trimming were worked out from the DNA. The sample has about 240,000 clones, roughly 90% seen once. This chain links TRBV11-3 with TRBJ1-6; a possible D gene is TRBD1 (6 bases). The sequence was obtained from a man aged 60 to 69 with acute or convalescent COVID-19. The sequencing sample was made of peripheral blood. The CDR3 loop reads CASSSRRQDESPLHF. The CDR3 nucleotides read TGTGCCAGCAGCTCCCGCCGACAGGATGAGTCACCCCTCCACTTT.